What follows are 28 T cell receptor beta chains derived from one specimen sequenced in a study of neoadjuvant anti-PD-1 for oral cavity cancer. The table came from immunoSEQ multiplex PCR; TCRdb's copy has only in-frame clones and leaves some out. The table has tens of thousands of clones, more than 70% seen once; the top ten hold nearly 3.5%. Sequencing was performed on PBMCs, taken before nivolumab (anti-PD-1) treatment. These receptors were taken from a person between 40 and 85 years old with oral cavity squamous cell carcinoma.

This clone has just a few counts. V is TRBV19 and J is TRBJ1-1, with no clear D. Trimming pared 3 bases from V and 5 bases from J, leaving 10 bases between. The CDR3 contains 13 residues. The germline V gene encodes CDR1 LNHDA and CDR2 SQIVND (reference sequence). Written as DNA, the CDR3 is TGTGCCAGTAGTATCGGGTTCGGGACTGAAGCTTTCTTT. This encodes CASSIGFGTEAFF.

The V gene is TRBV7-9, the J gene TRBJ2-1; a possible D gene is TRBD1 (5 bases). This CDR3 is built from 15 residues. Germline loops: CDR1 SEHNR, CDR2 FQNEAQ (reference sequence). V was shortened by 2 bases and J by 5 bases, with 13 bases between the two germline ends. CDR3 amino acids: CASSLQGYRNNEQFF. CDR3 coding DNA: TGTGCCAGCAGCTTACAAGGGTACAGGAACAATGAGCAGTTCTTC.

V gene TRBV12-1 combines with J gene TRBJ2-5; the tabulated D call, TRBD2, remains unverified against the DNA. TRBV12-1 is a pseudogene locus. The CDR3 has 17 residues. The CDR3 is CASSPLGGSGTQETQYF. The CDR3 nucleotides are TGTGCCAGCAGCCCCCTCGGGGGTAGCGGGACCCAAGAGACCCAGTACTTC.

The V call is TRBV30, the J call TRBJ1-1; unclear D gene. CDR1 is GTSNPN and CDR2 is SVGIG in the germline V gene (reference sequence). Trimming pared 2 bases from V and 4 bases from J, leaving 14 bases between. The CDR3 consists of 14 residues. The CDR3 protein is CAWSSHRRGTEAFF. The CDR3 region has the DNA TGTGCCTGGAGTTCCCACCGGAGAGGCACTGAAGCTTTCTTT.

The gene calls are TRBV6-5 and TRBJ1-3, with 7 nucleotides matching TRBD1. The CDR3 runs 14 residues. Germline CDR1 is MNHEY and CDR2 is SVGAGI. The V segment lost 11 bases and the J segment 6 bases; nucleotides outside the gene matches: 13. In DNA form, the CDR3 reads TGTGCCGGCCGTCTCGAGACAGGGCAAAACACCATATATTTT. As protein: CAGRLETGQNTIYF.

This clone was counted a few times. The chain uses TRBV28 and TRBJ1-5; D is ambiguous. Trimming took 2 bases from V and 7 from J, leaving 21 bases between them. CDR1 MDHEN and CDR2 SYDVKM come from the germline V gene. The CDR3 loop spans 17 amino acids. For the CDR3, the DNA is TGTGCCAGCAGTTTAAGGTTCTGGGCCCAAAAAGAACAGCCCCAGCATTTT. Protein sequence: CASSLRFWAQKEQPQHF.

The chain has TRBV6-1 and TRBJ2-7, with D possibly being TRBD1 (6 bases). CDR3 length: 15 amino acids. Trimming took 2 bases from V and 6 from J, leaving 17 bases between them. CDR1 and CDR2 (germline): MNHNS, SASEGT. The DNA of the CDR3 is TGTGCCAGCAGTGAAAGGACAGACTCCCGTCCCGAGCAGTACTTC. Protein: CASSERTDSRPEQYF.

The V gene is TRBV12-5, the J gene TRBJ2-5, with D unclear. The CDR3 totals 12 residues. Per the germline V gene, CDR1 is LGHNT and CDR2 is FRNRAP. The V end was cut by 0 bases, the J end by 6 bases, with 5 bases between. The CDR3 DNA sequence: TGTGCTAGTGGTTTGGTAGGAAAGACCCAGTACTTC. It yields the protein CASGLVGKTQYF.

The genes are TRBV7-8 and TRBJ2-1; the D gene is possibly TRBD2 (5 bases). This CDR3 has 13 amino acids. The V end was cut by 3 bases, the J end by 8 bases, with 11 bases between. The germline CDR1 and CDR2 sequences are SGHVS and FQNEAQ. CDR3: CASSFVAGDEQFF. The CDR3 nucleotides read TGTGCCAGCAGCTTTGTGGCGGGCGATGAGCAGTTCTTC.

The genes are TRBV11-2 and TRBJ2-7; TRBD1 matches at 8 bases. V lost 5 bases, J lost 4 bases, and 10 bases stayed unmatched. Germline V lookup: CDR1 SGHAT, CDR2 FQNNGV. The CDR3 length is 15 residues. The CDR3 protein is CASSPRQGLVYEQYF. The CDR3 coding sequence is TGTGCCAGCAGCCCAAGACAGGGGTTGGTGTACGAGCAGTACTTC.

This clone showed up just a few times. The chain uses TRBV2 and TRBJ1-2; possible D gene TRBD1, 5 bases. The CDR3 covers 13 residues. Trimming left V 8 bases short and J 4 bases short, with 14 bases between. Germline-derived CDR1 and CDR2 are SNHLY and FYNNEI. CDR3 sequence (DNA): TGTGCCAGCCACTCAGGGCTAGTCTATGGCTACACCTTC. Translation: CASHSGLVYGYTF.

This clone was seen just once. CDR3 DNA sequence: TGTGCCAGCGTTGAGTCCCGGCTTACTGAAGCTTTCTTT. Its translation is CASVESRLTEAFF. J is TRBJ1-1 and V is TRBV2; no definite D call. In germline, CDR1 is SNHLY, CDR2 FYNNEI. This CDR3 has 13 amino acids. V was shortened by 8 bases and J by 5 bases, with 15 bases between the two germline ends.

The chain employs TRBV4-1 and TRBJ1-5; TRBD1 might be the D (6 bases). The CDR3 runs 16 residues. The germline V gene has CDR1 MGHRA and CDR2 YSYEKL. V lost 4 bases and J lost 5, with 18 bases in between. CDR3 protein: CASSPSRGGYDQPQHF. The CDR3 bases are TGCGCCAGCAGCCCCAGCCGGGGGGGCTACGATCAGCCCCAGCATTTT.

Regarding this clone: Other DNA sequences from this sample encode an identical CDR3 as well. The chain combines TRBV20-1 with TRBJ2-5; D gene unclear. The germline V and J ends were trimmed by 0 bases and 5 bases, with 4 bases remaining between them. The CDR3 is 11 residues long. Per germline, CDR1 DFQATT and CDR2 SNEGSKA (reference sequence). In DNA form, the CDR3 reads TGCAGTGCTAGAGATAGGGAGACCCAGTACTTC. It specifies CSARDRETQYF.

The genes are TRBV9 and TRBJ2-7; D not certain. This CDR3 has 15 residues. V was cut by 0 bases and J by 6 bases, with 16 bases left in between. The germline V gene has CDR1 SGDLS and CDR2 YYNGEE. As DNA, the CDR3 is TGTGCCAGCAGCGTAGGAGACAACCCTTCGGGCGAGCAGTACTTC. This codes for CASSVGDNPSGEQYF. Full variable domain (remainder filled in from reference TRBV9 and TRBJ2-7): DSGVTQTPKHLITATGQRVTLRCSPRSGDLSVYWYQQSLDQGLQFLIQYYNGEERAKGNILERFSAQQFPDLHSELNLSSLELGDSALYFCASSVGDNPSGEQYFGPGTRLTVT.

The chain couples TRBV7-3 to TRBJ2-1; 8 positions match TRBD2. The CDR3 runs 16 residues. CDR1 SGHTA and CDR2 FQGTGA come from the germline V gene. With V trimmed by 5 bases and J by 5 bases, 11 bases remained unmatched. The CDR3 DNA reads TGTGCCAGCAGCCCTGCGGGAGGAGGACTCCACAATGAGCAGTTCTTC. It encodes CASSPAGGGLHNEQFF.

V is TRBV5-1 and J is TRBJ1-6; D remains unclear. V was pared by 0 bases and J by 5 bases, with 9 bases between. CDR1 and CDR2 (germline): SGHRS, YFSETQ. The CDR3 sequence is 15 residues long. CDR3 amino acids: CASSLGYGDNSPLHF. The DNA for the CDR3 is TGCGCCAGCAGCTTGGGGTACGGAGATAATTCACCCCTCCACTTT.

V gene TRBV19 combines with J gene TRBJ1-1; 7 bases are a match to TRBD1. The CDR3 totals 15 residues. The V gene's germline CDR1 is LNHDA and CDR2 SQIVND (reference sequence). J lost 2 bases, V lost 7 bases, and 10 bases had no gene match. This CDR3 is CASTTLDRANTEAFF. The CDR3 DNA follows: TGTGCCAGTACGACTCTTGACAGGGCAAACACTGAAGCTTTCTTT.

This clone was found a few times. This chain joins TRBV4-1 and TRBJ2-7; D tentatively fits TRBD1 or TRBD2 (6 bases each). From germline, CDR1 is MGHRA and CDR2 YSYEKL. The germline V and J ends were trimmed by 4 bases and 0 bases, with 13 bases remaining between them. The CDR3 sequence is 15 residues long. CDR3 coding DNA: TGCGCCAGCAGCCTAGGGGGGACGGGCTCCTACGAGCAGTACTTC. Encoded protein: CASSLGGTGSYEQYF.

The genes are TRBV30 and TRBJ1-2, with TRBD1 matching over 8 bases. V shed 0 bases, J shed 8 bases, and the junction held 5 bases outside the gene matches. CDR1 and CDR2 (germline): GTSNPN, SVGIG (reference sequence). The CDR3 covers 13 residues. The DNA for the CDR3 is TGTGCCTGGAGTGTACAGGGGGTGGAAGGCTACACCTTC. This translates into CAWSVQGVEGYTF.

The rearrangement uses TRBV12-5 and TRBJ1-5; tentatively, D is TRBD1 (6 bases). This CDR3 is 17 amino acids long. Germline V gene data show CDR1 as LGHNT and CDR2 as FRNRAP. Trimming removed 0 bases from V and 0 bases from J, with 12 bases in between. CDR3 sequence reads: CASGLVLGTPSNQPQHF. Here the CDR3 DNA reads TGTGCTAGTGGTTTGGTCCTCGGGACACCTAGCAATCAGCCCCAGCATTTT.

This chain connects TRBV6-5 to TRBJ1-5, with 7 bases fitting TRBD1. The V and J ends lost 7 bases and 0 bases, in that order; junction bases with no gene match: 6. The CDR3 spans 15 residues. The germline CDR1 and CDR2 sequences are MNHEY and SVGAGI. CDR3 coding DNA: TGTGCCAGCACCCGGGACAGTTATAGCAATCAGCCCCAGCATTTT. Encoded protein: CASTRDSYSNQPQHF.

The chain has TRBV5-1 and TRBJ2-1, with TRBD1 identical over 9 bases. In germline, CDR1 is SGHRS, CDR2 YFSETQ. The CDR3 is made up of 16 amino acids. Trimming removed 0 bases from V and 6 bases from J; junction bases left unmatched: 7. The CDR3: CASSLVGQGGGNEQFF. In DNA form, the CDR3 reads TGCGCCAGCAGCTTGGTGGGACAGGGCGGGGGCAATGAGCAGTTCTTC.

The rearrangement uses TRBV5-4 and TRBJ1-6; a weak D match, TRBD1 (5 bases). Germline CDR1 reads SGHNT; CDR2 reads YYREEE (reference sequence). Trimming removed 4 bases from V and 8 bases from J, with 16 bases in between. The CDR3 has 15 amino acids. This chain's CDR3 is CASSRRLGGHSPLHF. CDR3 DNA sequence: TGTGCCAGCAGCCGAAGACTCGGGGGACATTCACCCCTCCACTTT.

The CDR3 coding sequence is TGTGCTAGTGGTTTTATCCGTAGGGACAGGGAAAGCTACGAGCAGTACTTC. Translating gives CASGFIRRDRESYEQYF. J is TRBJ2-7 and V is TRBV12-5; 9 positions match TRBD1. This CDR3 spans 17 amino acids. Germline V CDR1 and CDR2: LGHNT, FRNRAP. Germline trimming cut 3 bases from V and 3 bases from J; bases unmatched to any gene: 12.

The gene calls are TRBV7-8 and TRBJ1-5; D gene unclear. The germline gives CDR1 SGHVS, CDR2 FQNEAQ. Trimming shortened V by 4 bases and J by 2 bases, and 12 bases separated the two germline ends. The CDR3 is 15 residues long. The CDR3 sequence is CASSSLRWGNQPQHF. CDR3 coding DNA: TGTGCCAGCAGCTCCCTCCGGTGGGGCAATCAGCCCCAGCATTTT.

This clone was counted only a few times. The chain joins TRBV6-5 to TRBJ2-1; 13 nucleotides line up with TRBD2. The CDR3 loop spans 16 amino acids. The trim removed 0 bases at V and 8 bases at J, leaving 4 bases unmatched. In germline, CDR1 is MNHEY, CDR2 SVGAGI. CDR3 bases: TGTGCCAGCAGTTACTCGACTAGCGGGAGGAGGTATGAGCAGTTCTTC. It encodes CASSYSTSGRRYEQFF.

The chain combines TRBV6-1 with TRBJ1-2, with 8 bases identical to TRBD1. With V trimmed by 1 base and J by 10 bases, 8 bases remained unmatched. The CDR3 is 14 amino acids. Germline CDR1 reads MNHNS; CDR2 reads SASEGT. CDR3 sequence reads: CASSEGQGRTPYTF. CDR3 bases: TGTGCCAGCAGTGAAGGACAGGGGCGAACCCCCTACACCTTC.